The T cell receptor beta chain described here comes from a study of vaccination and CD4 T cells after COVID-19. CDR1 and CDR2 (germline): MGHRA, YSYEKL. This CDR3 is 14 amino acids long. With 1 base removed from V and 7 bases from J, the gap between germline ends came to 11 bases. This clonotype showed up just a few times. Its antigen is not known. Sequence data for DNA of cultured CD4+ T cells were generated by the Oncomine TCR Beta short-read assay. TCRdb ran MiXCR on the PCR reads and lists one entry per CDR3 protein. The sample has fewer than 8,500 distinct CDR3 sequences, approximately 39% seen once. Stated treatment: approximately nine-day PBMC culture with coronavirus spike peptide pools or control peptides (ViraFEST assay). According to the study, CD4+ T cells from the unexposed donor were gathered ahead of the COVID-19 pandemic (2011-2018). It was on days 3 and 7 that half the medium was replaced with fresh IL-2 medium. Negative selection recovered the CD4+ T cells once they had spent around 11 days in culture.

The source of this sequence is a human donor in good health. The sample comprised CD4+ T cells from blood, cultured in vitro. The V call is TRBV4-1, the J call TRBJ2-4; D is unresolved. CDR3 in amino acids: CASSQVQVANIQYF. CDR3 nucleotide sequence: TGCGCCAGCAGCCAAGTTCAGGTCGCGAACATTCAGTACTTC.